These 7 T cell receptor beta chains came from one sample sequenced in a study of blood T cell repertoires in COVID-19. Using immunoSEQ multiplex PCR, the repertoire was profiled, and TCRdb retains in-frame clones only, with some absent. The sample has under 100,000 clones, 70% to 90% seen once; the top ten hold 2.5% to 3.5%. The sample was peripheral blood. The receptor set was obtained from a woman over 75 with COVID-19, enrolled during active disease.

The rearrangement uses TRBV27 and TRBJ1-4; 7 bases line up with TRBD1. The J segment lost 0 bases and the V segment lost 6 bases, leaving 7 bases of the junction unmatched. This CDR3 comprises 16 residues. Germline CDR1 reads MNHEY; CDR2 reads SMNVEV (reference sequence). CDR3 protein: CASRERQGATNEKLFF. The CDR3 DNA reads as TGTGCCAGCAGGGAGCGCCAGGGGGCAACTAATGAAAAACTGTTTTTT.

CDR3 protein: CASKPFGEFNYGYTF. As DNA, the CDR3 is TGTGCCAGTAAACCATTCGGGGAATTTAACTATGGCTACACCTTC. The chain joins TRBV7-9 to TRBJ1-2; D gene ambiguous. The CDR3 spans 15 residues. Germline loops: CDR1 SEHNR, CDR2 FQNEAQ (reference sequence). Trimming took 9 bases from V and 1 from J, leaving 18 bases between them.

The rearrangement uses TRBV28 and TRBJ2-3, with D possibly being TRBD1 (5 bases). The CDR3 extends over 15 amino acids. The V gene's germline CDR1 is MDHEN and CDR2 SYDVKM. The germline V and J ends were trimmed by 4 bases and 5 bases, with 16 bases remaining between them. CDR3 amino acids: CASSSSGHWGDTQYF. CDR3 bases: TGTGCCAGCAGTTCTTCAGGACATTGGGGAGATACGCAGTATTTT.

The chain joins TRBV2 to TRBJ2-4; a weak D match, TRBD1 (6 bases). Germline V gene sequence: CDR1 SNHLY, CDR2 FYNNEI. The CDR3 length is 15 residues. V was trimmed by 4 bases and J by 0 bases, leaving 10 bases between them. CDR3 nucleotide sequence: TGTGCCAGCAGTGGGACAGCTCTAGCCAAAAACATTCAGTACTTC. The encoded protein is CASSGTALAKNIQYF.

V gene TRBV5-6 combines with J gene TRBJ2-7; weak D call: TRBD1 (5 bases). V lost 0 bases and J 3 bases, leaving 16 bases between the germline ends. The CDR3 has 16 amino acids. Germline lookup yields CDR1 SGHDT and CDR2 YYEEEE. The CDR3 DNA sequence: TGTGCCAGCAGCTTGGGAGCGCGGCAGGGTTTCTACGAGCAGTACTTC. Translation gives CASSLGARQGFYEQYF.

The rearrangement links TRBV5-1 to TRBJ1-3; TRBD1 agrees at 7 bases. The ends lost 3 bases at V and 1 base at J; junction bases unmatched: 19. Germline CDR1 and CDR2: SGHRS and YFSETQ. The CDR3 extends over 20 amino acids. The CDR3 loop is CASSSGPTNQGVLSGNTIYF. The CDR3, as DNA: TGCGCCAGCAGCTCCGGCCCGACGAATCAGGGGGTTTTGTCTGGAAACACCATATATTTT. The full variable domain, its missing parts supplied by reference TRBV5-1 and TRBJ1-3, is KAGVTQTPRYLIKTRGQQVTLSCSPISGHRSVSWYQQTPGQGLQFLFEYFSETQRNKGNFPGRFSGRQFSNSRSEMNVSTLELGDSALYLCASSSGPTNQGVLSGNTIYFGEGSWLTVV.

V gene TRBV27 combines with J gene TRBJ2-7, with D possibly being TRBD1 (5 bases). V lost 2 bases and J 6 bases, leaving 14 bases between the germline ends. The CDR3 is 14 residues long. Germline V gene data show CDR1 as MNHEY and CDR2 as SMNVEV (reference sequence). CDR3 sequence: CASSLVQAAIEQYF. In DNA form, the CDR3 reads TGTGCCAGCAGTTTAGTACAGGCGGCGATCGAGCAGTACTTC.